This is a list of T cell receptor beta chains from one sample in a study of OX40 agonist ivuxolimab in advanced cancers. The assay was immunoSEQ multiplex PCR, and TCRdb's table has in-frame clones only and misses some. The sample lists 60,000 to 75,000 clones, 88% seen once, with under 3% in the top ten. The source was CD4+ or CD8+ T cells sorted from blood, collected in a trial of the OX40 agonist ivuxolimab. The receptors shown here come from an adult with an advanced solid tumor such as melanoma, head and neck, liver or kidney cancer. The CDR3 runs from the conserved cysteine through the conserved F or W. The order of the fields is D gene, V gene, clone size, J gene, CDR3 length, CDR3 DNA, CDR3 protein. D genes are given only for firm matches. The size of a clone is reported for some rows only, either as once, few or many, or as a class for expanded clones.

d_gene: TRBD1
v_gene: TRBV5-4
abundance: .
j_gene: TRBJ2-3
len: 14
CDR3nt: TGTGCCAGCAGCTCGGACAGGGACGCAGATACGCAGTATTTT
CDR3aa: CASSSDRDADTQYF

d_gene: .
v_gene: TRBV6-1
abundance: .
j_gene: TRBJ2-5
len: 15
CDR3nt: TGTGCCAGCAGTGCAATCCGGACGGCACAAGAGACCCAGTACTTC
CDR3aa: CASSAIRTAQETQYF

d_gene: .
v_gene: TRBV28
abundance: .
j_gene: TRBJ1-1
len: 13
CDR3nt: TGTGCCAGCATCCTTCAGGGGCACACTGAAGCTTTCTTT
CDR3aa: CASILQGHTEAFF

d_gene: .
v_gene: TRBV7-9
abundance: .
j_gene: TRBJ1-1
len: 12
CDR3nt: TGTGCCAGCAGCTTATCCAGGGACGAAGCTTTCTTT
CDR3aa: CASSLSRDEAFF

d_gene: TRBD2
v_gene: TRBV28
abundance: .
j_gene: TRBJ2-1
len: 17
CDR3nt: TGTGCCAGCAGCCCCGGGACTAGCGGGAGGGCCCGAGGCGAGCAGTTCTTC
CDR3aa: CASSPGTSGRARGEQFF

d_gene: .
v_gene: TRBV29-1
abundance: .
j_gene: TRBJ1-2
len: 13
CDR3nt: TGCAGCGTTGTAACAGGGTGGGTAGGAGGCTACACCTTC
CDR3aa: CSVVTGWVGGYTF

d_gene: .
v_gene: TRBV2
abundance: .
j_gene: TRBJ2-3
len: 14
CDR3nt: TGTGCCAGCAAGGTCCAGGGGGGCTCAGATACGCAGTATTTT
CDR3aa: CASKVQGGSDTQYF

d_gene: .
v_gene: TRBV11-3
abundance: .
j_gene: TRBJ2-3
len: 14
CDR3nt: TGTGCCAGCAGCGCCCGCGGGGGCCCAGATACGCAGTATTTT
CDR3aa: CASSARGGPDTQYF

d_gene: TRBD1
v_gene: TRBV4-2
abundance: .
j_gene: TRBJ1-5
len: 18
CDR3nt: TGTGCCAGCAGCCAAGATGGCCCGGGGACAGCGAGCAATCAGCCCCAGCATTTT
CDR3aa: CASSQDGPGTASNQPQHF

d_gene: TRBD2
v_gene: TRBV19
abundance: .
j_gene: TRBJ2-7
len: 15
CDR3nt: TGTGCCAGTCAGAAAGGGACTAGCGGGAGCGGCGAGCAGTACTTC
CDR3aa: CASQKGTSGSGEQYF

d_gene: TRBD1
v_gene: TRBV18
abundance: .
j_gene: TRBJ2-7
len: 15
CDR3nt: TGTGCCAGCTCAGAGACCGGGACAGGAGCCTACGAGCAGTACTTC
CDR3aa: CASSETGTGAYEQYF

d_gene: .
v_gene: TRBV21-1
abundance: .
j_gene: TRBJ2-2
len: 17
CDR3nt: TGTGCCAGCAGCAAAGCCACACGGGACAGGGGCACCGGGGAGCTGTTTTTT
CDR3aa: CASSKATRDRGTGELFF

d_gene: .
v_gene: TRBV10-3
abundance: .
j_gene: TRBJ1-6
len: 15
CDR3nt: TGTGCCATCAGAGCAGAGAGCTCCTATAATTCACCCCTCCACTTT
CDR3aa: CAIRAESSYNSPLHF

d_gene: .
v_gene: TRBV30
abundance: .
j_gene: TRBJ2-3
len: 14
CDR3nt: TGTGCCTGGGGACGAACCTCTAGCACAGATACGCAGTATTTT
CDR3aa: CAWGRTSSTDTQYF

d_gene: .
v_gene: TRBV11-1
abundance: .
j_gene: TRBJ1-2
len: 13
CDR3nt: TGTGCCAGCAGCGACCGGGACTCCTATGGCTACACCTTC
CDR3aa: CASSDRDSYGYTF

d_gene: .
v_gene: TRBV14
abundance: medium-sized
j_gene: TRBJ1-3
len: 17
CDR3nt: TGTGCCAGCAGCCAAGATCTTGGGGGCTTGGCCGGAAACACCATATATTTT
CDR3aa: CASSQDLGGLAGNTIYF

d_gene: .
v_gene: TRBV10-3
abundance: .
j_gene: TRBJ2-3
len: 15
CDR3nt: TGTGCCATCAGTGACGACAGGGAGGGCACAGATACGCAGTATTTT
CDR3aa: CAISDDREGTDTQYF

d_gene: .
v_gene: TRBV4-2
abundance: .
j_gene: TRBJ1-2
len: 14
CDR3nt: TGTGCCAGCAGCCAAGATGGGAGGGGTTATGGCTACACCTTC
CDR3aa: CASSQDGRGYGYTF

d_gene: .
v_gene: TRBV7-8
abundance: few
j_gene: TRBJ2-7
len: 15
CDR3nt: TGTGCCAGCAGCTCCCTAGCGACGGAGGGCTACGAGCAGTACTTC
CDR3aa: CASSSLATEGYEQYF

d_gene: .
v_gene: TRBV16
abundance: once
j_gene: TRBJ2-4
len: 13
CDR3nt: TGTGCCAGCAGCCAATCGGGAGAAAACATTCAGTACTTC
CDR3aa: CASSQSGENIQYF

d_gene: TRBD2
v_gene: TRBV18
abundance: .
j_gene: TRBJ2-1
len: 15
CDR3nt: TGTGCCAGCTCACGGGGCCTCGGGGGGGGCAATGAGCAGTTCTTC
CDR3aa: CASSRGLGGGNEQFF

d_gene: .
v_gene: TRBV6-6
abundance: .
j_gene: TRBJ1-6
len: 13
CDR3nt: TGTGCCAGCAGTTACGGGAATAATTCACCCCTCCACTTT
CDR3aa: CASSYGNNSPLHF

d_gene: TRBD1
v_gene: TRBV30
abundance: .
j_gene: TRBJ2-3
len: 16
CDR3nt: TGTGCCTGGAGTGCGGACAGGGGTAGGGGCACAGATACGCAGTATTTT
CDR3aa: CAWSADRGRGTDTQYF

d_gene: .
v_gene: TRBV19
abundance: .
j_gene: TRBJ1-2
len: 12
CDR3nt: TGTGCCACTGATGGGGGGACCTATGGCTACACCTTC
CDR3aa: CATDGGTYGYTF

d_gene: .
v_gene: TRBV6-5
abundance: .
j_gene: TRBJ1-2
len: 13
CDR3nt: TGTGCCAGCAGTCCGGATGGCGCGTATGGCTACACCTTC
CDR3aa: CASSPDGAYGYTF

d_gene: .
v_gene: TRBV2
abundance: .
j_gene: TRBJ2-7
len: 12
CDR3nt: TGTGCCAGCAGTGAAGGCTGGGCCGAGCAGTACTTC
CDR3aa: CASSEGWAEQYF

d_gene: TRBD1
v_gene: TRBV15
abundance: once
j_gene: TRBJ2-7
len: 14
CDR3nt: TGTGCCACCAGCACCGGGACAGGGGCCGACGAGCAGTACTTC
CDR3aa: CATSTGTGADEQYF

d_gene: TRBD2
v_gene: TRBV19
abundance: .
j_gene: TRBJ2-4
len: 16
CDR3nt: TGTGCCAGTAGTATAGGGCTAGCGGGGGAACGTGCCTTTCAGTACTTC
CDR3aa: CASSIGLAGERAFQYF

d_gene: .
v_gene: TRBV6-5
abundance: once
j_gene: TRBJ2-7
len: 14
CDR3nt: TGTGCCAGCAGGCGGATGATGGCTTCGGGCGAGCAGTACTTC
CDR3aa: CASRRMMASGEQYF

d_gene: .
v_gene: TRBV7-2
abundance: .
j_gene: TRBJ1-2
len: 13
CDR3nt: TGTGCCAGCAGCCCCGAGAGGGACTATGGCTACACCTTC
CDR3aa: CASSPERDYGYTF

d_gene: .
v_gene: TRBV4-1
abundance: .
j_gene: TRBJ1-2
len: 16
CDR3nt: TGCGCCAGCAGCCAAGGGGGTTCGGGAGCTAACTATGGCTACACCTTC
CDR3aa: CASSQGGSGANYGYTF

d_gene: TRBD2
v_gene: TRBV9
abundance: .
j_gene: TRBJ2-3
len: 14
CDR3nt: TGTGCCAGCAGCCGCCAAACTAGCGATGATACGCAGTATTTT
CDR3aa: CASSRQTSDDTQYF

d_gene: .
v_gene: TRBV19
abundance: .
j_gene: TRBJ1-5
len: 12
CDR3nt: TGTGCCAGTCAGGGAAATAATCAGCCCCAGCATTTT
CDR3aa: CASQGNNQPQHF

d_gene: .
v_gene: TRBV28
abundance: .
j_gene: TRBJ1-3
len: 13
CDR3nt: TGTGCCAGCAGAGTTTCCTCTGGAAACACCATATATTTT
CDR3aa: CASRVSSGNTIYF

d_gene: .
v_gene: TRBV4-1
abundance: .
j_gene: TRBJ2-5
len: 17
CDR3nt: TGCGCCAGCAGCCAAGTGCTATTCACCCCCGATCAAGAGACCCAGTACTTC
CDR3aa: CASSQVLFTPDQETQYF

d_gene: TRBD2
v_gene: TRBV7-9
abundance: .
j_gene: TRBJ2-3
len: 15
CDR3nt: TGTGCCAGCAGCGTTACTAGCGGTTCGGGAGATACGCAGTATTTT
CDR3aa: CASSVTSGSGDTQYF

d_gene: .
v_gene: TRBV14
abundance: .
j_gene: TRBJ1-2
len: 14
CDR3nt: TGTGCCAGCAGCCAATTTCAGGGCCCCTATGGCTACACCTTC
CDR3aa: CASSQFQGPYGYTF

d_gene: .
v_gene: TRBV6-1
abundance: .
j_gene: TRBJ2-7
len: 13
CDR3nt: TGTGCCAGCAGTGAATTCAGGGCCCTGGAGCAGTACTTC
CDR3aa: CASSEFRALEQYF

d_gene: TRBD2
v_gene: TRBV19
abundance: .
j_gene: TRBJ2-5
len: 14
CDR3nt: TGTGCCAGTAGTAACGGCGGGAGTGAAGAGACCCAGTACTTC
CDR3aa: CASSNGGSEETQYF

d_gene: .
v_gene: TRBV5-1
abundance: once
j_gene: TRBJ1-2
len: 13
CDR3nt: TGCGCCAGCAGCTTTGGGGGGGCGGATGGCTACACCTTC
CDR3aa: CASSFGGADGYTF

d_gene: .
v_gene: TRBV5-1
abundance: few
j_gene: TRBJ1-1
len: 16
CDR3nt: TGCGCCAGCAGCCCACTCGGGGAGGGGATGAACACTGAAGCTTTCTTT
CDR3aa: CASSPLGEGMNTEAFF

d_gene: TRBD2
v_gene: TRBV5-1
abundance: .
j_gene: TRBJ2-1
len: 15
CDR3nt: TGCGCCAGCAGGGACGGGACTAGCGGCGTCGATGAGCAGTTCTTC
CDR3aa: CASRDGTSGVDEQFF